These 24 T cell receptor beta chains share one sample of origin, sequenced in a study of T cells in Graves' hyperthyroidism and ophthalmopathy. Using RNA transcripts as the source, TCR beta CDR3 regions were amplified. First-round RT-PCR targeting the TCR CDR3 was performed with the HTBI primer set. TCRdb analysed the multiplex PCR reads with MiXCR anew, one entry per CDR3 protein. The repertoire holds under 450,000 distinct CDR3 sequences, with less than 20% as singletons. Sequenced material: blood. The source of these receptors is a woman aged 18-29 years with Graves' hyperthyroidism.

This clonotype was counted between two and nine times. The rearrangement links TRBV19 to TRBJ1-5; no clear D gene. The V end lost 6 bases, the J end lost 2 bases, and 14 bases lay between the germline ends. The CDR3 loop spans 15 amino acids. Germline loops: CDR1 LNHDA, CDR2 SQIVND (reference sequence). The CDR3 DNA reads TGTGCCAGTAGAGAACCAGGATTGGGCAATCAGCCCCAGCATTTT. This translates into CASREPGLGNQPQHF.

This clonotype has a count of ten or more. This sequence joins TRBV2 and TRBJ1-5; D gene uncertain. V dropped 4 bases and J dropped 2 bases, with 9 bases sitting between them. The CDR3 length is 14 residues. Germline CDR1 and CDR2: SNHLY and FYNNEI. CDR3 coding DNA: TGTGCCAGCAGTGTACAGTCTGGCAATCAGCCCCAGCATTTT. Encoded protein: CASSVQSGNQPQHF.

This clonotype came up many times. The CDR3 loop is CAISEAGNTEAFF. The CDR3 bases are TGTGCCATCAGTGAAGCGGGGAACACTGAAGCTTTCTTT. The chain is built from TRBV10-3 and TRBJ1-1; unclear D gene. Trimming shortened V by 3 bases and J by 1 base, and 6 bases separated the two germline ends. The CDR3 length is 13 residues. Per germline, CDR1 ENHRY and CDR2 SYGVKD.

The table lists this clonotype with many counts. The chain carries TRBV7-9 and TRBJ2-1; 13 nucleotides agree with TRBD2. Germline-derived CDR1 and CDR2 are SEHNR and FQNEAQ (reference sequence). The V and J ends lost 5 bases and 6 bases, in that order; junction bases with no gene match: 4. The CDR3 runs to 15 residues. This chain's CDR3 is CASSTTSGRPNEQFF. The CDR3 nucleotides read TGTGCCAGCAGCACGACTAGCGGGAGGCCCAATGAGCAGTTCTTC. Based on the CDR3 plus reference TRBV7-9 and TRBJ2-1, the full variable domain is DTGVSQNPRHKITKRGQNVTFRCDPISEHNRLYWYRQTLGQGPEFLTYFQNEAQLEKSRLLSDRFSAERPKGSFSTLEIQRTEQGDSAMYLCASSTTSGRPNEQFFGPGTRLTVL.

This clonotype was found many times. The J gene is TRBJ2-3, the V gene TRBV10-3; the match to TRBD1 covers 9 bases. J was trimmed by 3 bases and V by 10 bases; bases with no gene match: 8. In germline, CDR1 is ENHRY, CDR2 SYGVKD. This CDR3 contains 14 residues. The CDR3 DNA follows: TGTGCCAGTCGACAGGGGGGGGATACAGATACGCAGTATTTT. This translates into CASRQGGDTDTQYF.

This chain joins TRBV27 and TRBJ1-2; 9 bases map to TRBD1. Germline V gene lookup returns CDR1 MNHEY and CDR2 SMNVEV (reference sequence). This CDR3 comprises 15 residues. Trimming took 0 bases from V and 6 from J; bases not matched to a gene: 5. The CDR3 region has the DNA TGTGCCAGCAGTTTATCGTCAGGACAGGGGAATGGCTACACCTTC. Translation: CASSLSSGQGNGYTF.

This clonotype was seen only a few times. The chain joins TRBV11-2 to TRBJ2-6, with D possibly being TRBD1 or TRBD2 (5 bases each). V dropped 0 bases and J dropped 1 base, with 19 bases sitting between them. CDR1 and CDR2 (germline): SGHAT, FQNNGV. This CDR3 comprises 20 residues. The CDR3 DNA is TGTGCCAGCAGCTTAGATCAGTCGGGACCCTTTCTGTCTGGGGCCAACGTCCTGACTTTC. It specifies CASSLDQSGPFLSGANVLTF.

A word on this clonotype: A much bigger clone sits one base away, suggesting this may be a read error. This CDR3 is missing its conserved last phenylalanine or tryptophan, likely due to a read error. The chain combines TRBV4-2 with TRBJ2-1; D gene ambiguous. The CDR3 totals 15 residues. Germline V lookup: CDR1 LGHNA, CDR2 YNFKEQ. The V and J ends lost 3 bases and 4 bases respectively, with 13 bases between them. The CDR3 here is CASSQEPGTYNEQFL. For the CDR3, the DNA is TGTGCCAGCAGCCAGGAACCGGGCACATACAATGAGCAGTTCCTC.

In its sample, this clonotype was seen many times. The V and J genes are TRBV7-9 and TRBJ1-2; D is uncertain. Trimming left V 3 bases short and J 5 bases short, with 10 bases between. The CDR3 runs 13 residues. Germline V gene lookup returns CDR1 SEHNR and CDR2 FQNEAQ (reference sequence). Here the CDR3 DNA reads TGTGCCAGCAGCTTCCACAGTAATTATGGCTACACCTTC. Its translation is CASSFHSNYGYTF. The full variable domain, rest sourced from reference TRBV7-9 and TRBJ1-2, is DTGVSQNPRHKITKRGQNVTFRCDPISEHNRLYWYRQTLGQGPEFLTYFQNEAQLEKSRLLSDRFSAERPKGSFSTLEIQRTEQGDSAMYLCASSFHSNYGYTFGSGTRLTVV.

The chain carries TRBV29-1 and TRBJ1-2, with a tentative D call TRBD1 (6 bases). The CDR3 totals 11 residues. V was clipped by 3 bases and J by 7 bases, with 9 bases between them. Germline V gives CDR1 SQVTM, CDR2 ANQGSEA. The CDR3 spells CSVEDSPGYTF. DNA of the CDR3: TGCAGCGTTGAGGACAGCCCTGGCTACACCTTC. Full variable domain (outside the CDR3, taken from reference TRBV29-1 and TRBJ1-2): SAVISQKPSRDICQRGTSLTIQCQVDSQVTMMFWYRQQPGQSLTLIATANQGSEATYESGFVIDKFPISRPNLTFSTLTVSNMSPEDSSIYLCSVEDSPGYTFGSGTRLTVV.

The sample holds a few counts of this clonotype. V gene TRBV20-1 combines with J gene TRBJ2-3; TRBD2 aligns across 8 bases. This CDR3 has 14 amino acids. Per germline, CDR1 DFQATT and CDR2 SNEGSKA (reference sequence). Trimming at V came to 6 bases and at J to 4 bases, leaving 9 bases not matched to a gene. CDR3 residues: CSATRGGLPDTQYF. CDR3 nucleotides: TGCAGTGCAACACGGGGGGGCCTGCCAGATACGCAGTATTTT.

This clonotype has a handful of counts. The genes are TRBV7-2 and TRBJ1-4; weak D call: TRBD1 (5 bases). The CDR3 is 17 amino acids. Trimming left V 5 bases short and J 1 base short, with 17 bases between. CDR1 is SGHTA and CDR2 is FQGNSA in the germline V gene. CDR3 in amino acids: CASSPRPGGRTNEKLFF. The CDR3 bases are TGTGCCAGCAGCCCCCGGCCGGGGGGAAGAACTAATGAAAAACTGTTTTTT.

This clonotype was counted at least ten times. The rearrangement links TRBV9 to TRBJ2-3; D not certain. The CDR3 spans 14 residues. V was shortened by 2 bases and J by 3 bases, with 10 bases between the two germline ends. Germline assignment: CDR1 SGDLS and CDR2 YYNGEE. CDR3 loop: CASSVESRTDTQYF. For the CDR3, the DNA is TGTGCCAGCAGCGTTGAGTCCAGGACAGATACGCAGTATTTT.

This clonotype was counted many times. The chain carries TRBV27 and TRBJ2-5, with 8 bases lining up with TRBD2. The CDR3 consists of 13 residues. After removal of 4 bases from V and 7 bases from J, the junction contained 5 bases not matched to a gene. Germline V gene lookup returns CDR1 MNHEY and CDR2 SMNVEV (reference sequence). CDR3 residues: CASSSREGGTQYF. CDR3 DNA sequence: TGTGCCAGCAGTTCCCGGGAGGGGGGGACCCAGTACTTC.

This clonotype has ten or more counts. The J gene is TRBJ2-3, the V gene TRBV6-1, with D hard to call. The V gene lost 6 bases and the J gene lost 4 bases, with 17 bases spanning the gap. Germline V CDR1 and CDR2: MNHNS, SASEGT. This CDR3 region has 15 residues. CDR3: CASRSPLWLSDTQYF. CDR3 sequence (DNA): TGTGCCAGCAGAAGCCCCCTGTGGTTATCAGATACGCAGTATTTT.

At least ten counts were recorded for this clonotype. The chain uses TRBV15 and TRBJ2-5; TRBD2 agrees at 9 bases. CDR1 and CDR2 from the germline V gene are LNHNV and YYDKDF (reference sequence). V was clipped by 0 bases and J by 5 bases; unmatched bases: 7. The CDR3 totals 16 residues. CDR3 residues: CATSRDDLAGAETQYF. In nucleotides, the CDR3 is TGTGCCACCAGCAGAGATGACTTAGCGGGAGCCGAGACCCAGTACTTC.

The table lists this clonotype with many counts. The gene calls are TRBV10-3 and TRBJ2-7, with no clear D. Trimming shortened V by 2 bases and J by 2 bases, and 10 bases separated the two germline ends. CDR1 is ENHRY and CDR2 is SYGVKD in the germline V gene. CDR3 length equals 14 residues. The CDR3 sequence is CAISEKSGPYEQYF. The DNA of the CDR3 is TGTGCCATCAGTGAGAAATCAGGCCCCTACGAGCAGTACTTC.

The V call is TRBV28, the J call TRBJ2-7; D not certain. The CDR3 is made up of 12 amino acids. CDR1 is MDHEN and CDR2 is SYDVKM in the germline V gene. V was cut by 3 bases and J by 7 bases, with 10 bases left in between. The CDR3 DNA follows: TGTGCCAGCAGTTTGTATCCAGGAGAGCAGTACTTC. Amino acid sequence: CASSLYPGEQYF.

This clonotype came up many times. This CDR3 is CASSRGSTGTGNEQFF. CDR3 DNA sequence: TGTGCCAGCAGCCGTGGCTCGACAGGGACGGGCAATGAGCAGTTCTTC. The rearrangement uses TRBV11-2 and TRBJ2-1, with 7 positions matching TRBD1. The V segment lost 5 bases and the J segment 6 bases; nucleotides outside the gene matches: 13. This CDR3 has 16 amino acids. Looked up from germline, CDR1 is SGHAT and CDR2 is FQNNGV.

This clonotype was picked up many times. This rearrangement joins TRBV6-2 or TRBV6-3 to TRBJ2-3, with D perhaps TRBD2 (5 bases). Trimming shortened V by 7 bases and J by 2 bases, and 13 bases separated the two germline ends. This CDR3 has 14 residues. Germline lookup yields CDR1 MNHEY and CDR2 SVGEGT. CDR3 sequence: CASIPGILTDTQYF. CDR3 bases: TGTGCCAGCATCCCCGGGATACTCACAGATACGCAGTATTTT.

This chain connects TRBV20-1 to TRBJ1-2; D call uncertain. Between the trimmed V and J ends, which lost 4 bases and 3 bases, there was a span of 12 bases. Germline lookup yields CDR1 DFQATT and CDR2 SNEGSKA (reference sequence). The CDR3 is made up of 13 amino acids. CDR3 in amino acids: CSAIGSLDYGYTF. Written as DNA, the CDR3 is TGCAGTGCTATAGGGTCTCTTGACTATGGCTACACCTTC.

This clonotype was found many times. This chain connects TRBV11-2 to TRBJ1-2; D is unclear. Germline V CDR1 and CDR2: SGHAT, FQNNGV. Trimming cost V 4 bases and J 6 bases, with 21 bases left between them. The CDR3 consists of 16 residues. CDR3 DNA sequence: TGTGCCAGCAGCTCACTCAACAGACGAGGGAAGGATGGCTACACCTTC. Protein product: CASSSLNRRGKDGYTF.

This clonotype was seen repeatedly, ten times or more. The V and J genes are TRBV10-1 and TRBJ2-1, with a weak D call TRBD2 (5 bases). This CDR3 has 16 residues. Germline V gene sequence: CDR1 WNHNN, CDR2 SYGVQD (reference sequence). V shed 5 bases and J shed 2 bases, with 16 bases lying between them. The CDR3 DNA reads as TGCGCCAGCAGTCTTGTTCCCAGCGGAGCCTACAATGAGCAGTTCTTC. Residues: CASSLVPSGAYNEQFF.

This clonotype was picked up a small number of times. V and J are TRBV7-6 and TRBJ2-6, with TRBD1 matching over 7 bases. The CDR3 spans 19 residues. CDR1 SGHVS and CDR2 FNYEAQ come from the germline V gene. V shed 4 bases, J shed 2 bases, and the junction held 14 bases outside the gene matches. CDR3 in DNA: TGTGCCAGCAGCTCCCCTGCCAGCAGGGGGAGAACTGGGGCCAACGTCCTGACTTTC. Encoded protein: CASSSPASRGRTGANVLTF. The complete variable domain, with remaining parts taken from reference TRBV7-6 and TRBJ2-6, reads GAGVSQSPRYKVTKRGQDVALRCDPISGHVSLYWYRQALGQGPEFLTYFNYEAQQDKSGLPNDRFSAERPEGSISTLTIQRTEQRDSAMYRCASSSPASRGRTGANVLTFGAGSRLTVL.